The 14 T cell receptor beta chains below were found in one sample sequenced in a study of T cells in localized non-small cell lung cancer. Some clones are missing from TCRdb's copy, which holds only in-frame ones; the method was immunoSEQ multiplex PCR. The sample has about 40,000 clones, roughly 91% seen once. The sequenced sample was PBMCs, obtained before any cancer treatment. Every receptor here comes from a woman aged 35-75 years with stage II lung adenocarcinoma.

The chain carries TRBV10-2 and TRBJ1-2, with unresolved D. Germline CDR1 reads WSHSY; CDR2 reads SAAADI. The CDR3 extends over 15 amino acids. The ends were cut back, 7 bases at V and 5 bases at J, with 20 bases in the middle. CDR3 nucleotides: TGCGCCAGCAAAGCCAACATCGAGTTTAGGTATGGCTACACCTTC. Translation: CASKANIEFRYGYTF.

In its sample, this clone was seen once. The chain employs TRBV19 and TRBJ1-4; D is possibly TRBD1 (6 bases). This CDR3 is built from 14 residues. CDR1 is LNHDA and CDR2 is SQIVND in the germline V gene (reference sequence). The ends were cut back, 4 bases at V and 4 bases at J, with 10 bases in the middle. DNA for the CDR3: TGTGCCAGTAGTACGGGACACCTTAATGAAAAACTGTTTTTT. It codes for CASSTGHLNEKLFF.

The rearrangement joins TRBV7-2 to TRBJ2-3, with no clear D. This CDR3 has 16 residues. The V end was cut by 1 base, the J end by 1 base, with 12 bases between. Germline CDR1 and CDR2: SGHTA and FQGNSA. The CDR3 nucleotides are TGTGCCAGCAGCTTAGGAACGGAGTTTCGCACAGATACGCAGTATTTT. Protein product: CASSLGTEFRTDTQYF.

The chain joins TRBV9 to TRBJ2-1, with 7 bases lining up with TRBD1. V lost 2 bases, J lost 5 bases, and 13 bases stayed unmatched. The germline gives CDR1 SGDLS, CDR2 YYNGEE. This CDR3 region has 17 residues. The CDR3 sequence: CASSVTTGQGVNNEQFF. CDR3 bases: TGTGCCAGCAGCGTGACCACCGGGCAGGGGGTAAACAATGAGCAGTTCTTC.

The CDR3 bases are TGTGCCAGCGCGTCCGCGGGCCCCCGAGTCGAGCAGTACTTC. Translating gives CASASAGPRVEQYF. This chain uses TRBV25-1 with TRBJ2-7; D possibly corresponds to TRBD2 (5 bases). Germline CDR1 MGHDK, CDR2 SYGVNS. The V end was cut by 8 bases, the J end by 6 bases, with 20 bases between. This CDR3 comprises 14 residues.

V is TRBV7-2 and J is TRBJ1-6; 9 bases are a match to TRBD1. CDR3 length: 15 residues. V lost 6 bases to trimming and J lost 7 bases; unmatched junction nucleotides: 7. Germline CDR1 reads SGHTA; CDR2 reads FQGNSA. The CDR3 here is CASRFPGTGNSPLHF. The CDR3 DNA sequence: TGTGCCAGCAGGTTTCCCGGGACAGGGAATTCACCCCTCCACTTT.

The chain links TRBV7-2 to TRBJ1-5; no clear D gene. This CDR3 is 14 amino acids long. Germline lookup yields CDR1 SGHTA and CDR2 FQGNSA. The V and J ends lost 4 bases and 7 bases respectively, with 14 bases between them. The CDR3 sequence is CASSSRAYNQPQHF. CDR3 sequence (DNA): TGTGCCAGCAGCTCGAGGGCCTATAACCAGCCCCAGCATTTT. The full variable domain, rest sourced from reference TRBV7-2 and TRBJ1-5, is GAGVSQSPSNKVTEKGKDVELRCDPISGHTALYWYRQSLGQGLEFLIYFQGNSAPDKSGLPSDRFSAERTGGSVSTLTIQRTQQEDSAVYLCASSSRAYNQPQHFGDGTRLSIL.

The rearrangement links TRBV4-2 to TRBJ2-7, with TRBD1 identical over 7 bases. With 0 bases clipped from V and 6 bases from J, the junction kept 11 bases outside the gene matches. Germline loops: CDR1 LGHNA, CDR2 YNFKEQ. The CDR3 extends over 16 amino acids. The chain's CDR3 is CASSQDGETGPLEQYF. CDR3 DNA sequence: TGTGCCAGCAGCCAAGATGGGGAGACAGGGCCACTCGAGCAGTACTTC.

The V gene is TRBV28, the J gene TRBJ2-7, with 9 bases aligning to TRBD1. CDR1 and CDR2 from the germline V gene are MDHEN and SYDVKM. The length of the CDR3 is 14 residues. The V segment lost 5 bases and the J segment 2 bases; nucleotides outside the gene matches: 4. For the CDR3, the DNA is TGTGCCAGCAGTGTGGGACAGGGACCCTACGAGCAGTACTTC. This sequence encodes CASSVGQGPYEQYF.

The chain uses TRBV5-1 and TRBJ2-3, with a tentative D call TRBD2 (5 bases). The CDR3 has 14 residues. Trimming left V 6 bases short and J 2 bases short, with 13 bases between. Germline values: CDR1 SGHRS, CDR2 YFSETQ. The CDR3 protein is CASTYGGYTDTQYF. CDR3 bases: TGCGCCAGCACCTACGGCGGGTACACAGATACGCAGTATTTT.

This clone was seen just once. The rearrangement uses TRBV29-1 and TRBJ2-3; 11 nucleotides agree with TRBD2. This CDR3 contains 15 residues. Germline V gene sequence: CDR1 SQVTM, CDR2 ANQGSEA. After removal of 4 bases from V and 6 bases from J, the junction contained 9 bases not matched to a gene. The CDR3 loop is CSVGTSGGHIDTQYF. DNA for the CDR3: TGCAGCGTTGGAACTAGCGGGGGCCACATTGATACGCAGTATTTT.

This clone was counted once. CDR3 amino acids: CASSLMGSSGANVLTF. The CDR3 region has the DNA TGTGCCAGCAGTTTGATGGGGTCCTCTGGGGCCAACGTCCTGACTTTC. V gene TRBV28 combines with J gene TRBJ2-6; D uncertain. The CDR3 has 16 residues. V lost 3 bases to trimming and J lost 0 bases, with 9 bases between them. Germline CDR1 and CDR2: MDHEN and SYDVKM.

The chain recombines TRBV6-5 with TRBJ1-3, with D uncertain. Germline V gene lookup returns CDR1 MNHEY and CDR2 SVGAGI. Trimming took 2 bases from V and 5 from J, leaving 10 bases between them. The CDR3 spans 14 residues. CDR3 coding DNA: TGTGCCAGCAGTTACAAGAGTGCTAGAAACACCATATATTTT. Translating gives CASSYKSARNTIYF.

The rearrangement links TRBV6-5 to TRBJ1-4; the match to TRBD1 covers 8 bases. Germline CDR1 MNHEY, CDR2 SVGAGI. V lost 2 bases, J lost 6 bases, and 8 bases stayed unmatched. This CDR3 spans 16 amino acids. The CDR3 DNA follows: TGTGCCAGCAGTTACGGACAGGGTAGGGGCTATGAAAAACTGTTTTTT. This codes for CASSYGQGRGYEKLFF.